The next 18 T cell receptor beta chains were all read from a single sample in a study of vaccination and CD4 T cells after COVID-19. Time point of the sample: late sampling 161 to 241 days after vaccination in three convalescent patients. The treatment is: roughly ten-day PBMC culture with coronavirus spike peptide pools or control peptides (ViraFEST assay). The study sequenced cultured CD4+ T cell DNA using the Oncomine TCR Beta short-read assay. TCRdb re-called the PCR reads with MiXCR, one entry per CDR3 protein. The sample records roughly 20,000 distinct CDR3 sequences, 46% being singletons. These receptors' antigens are unknown. Material: CD4+ T cells from blood, cultured in vitro, obtained about 7 months after SARS-CoV-2 vaccination. These receptors all stem from a human donor who had recovered from COVID-19.

J is TRBJ2-1 and V is TRBV18; 10 positions agree with TRBD2. The germline CDR1 and CDR2 sequences are KGHSH and LQKENI. The length of the CDR3 is 14 residues. V lost 8 bases to trimming and J lost 5 bases; unmatched junction nucleotides: 6. The CDR3 reads CASSLAGVNNEQFF. DNA for the CDR3: TGTGCCAGCAGTCTAGCGGGGGTAAACAATGAGCAGTTCTTC.

This chain links TRBV20-1 with TRBJ2-1; D possibly matches TRBD1 or TRBD2 (5 bases each). Trimming left V 5 bases short and J 12 bases short, with 17 bases between. The CDR3 runs to 12 residues. Germline CDR1 reads DFQATT; CDR2 reads SNEGSKA (reference sequence). CDR3 sequence reads: CSALRPGRGQFF. The DNA for the CDR3 is TGCAGTGCTTTACGTCCGGGACGGGGGCAGTTCTTC.

For the CDR3, the DNA is TGTGCCACCAGCAGAAGGACTAGCGGGGGAACAGATACGCAGTATTTT. Translation: CATSRRTSGGTDTQYF. The chain is built from TRBV15 and TRBJ2-3; 13 bases are a match to TRBD2. The junction had 2 bases not matched to a gene; V was cut back by 2 bases and J by 3 bases. Germline V lookup: CDR1 LNHNV, CDR2 YYDKDF (reference sequence). This CDR3 has 16 residues.

The J gene is TRBJ2-5, the V gene TRBV20-1; D is possibly TRBD1 or TRBD2 (5 bases each). Germline V lookup: CDR1 DFQATT, CDR2 SNEGSKA (reference sequence). Trimming removed 4 bases from V and 4 bases from J, with 10 bases in between. The CDR3 has 12 residues. CDR3: CSAKPGRETQYF. The CDR3 nucleotides are TGCAGTGCTAAACCGGGACGAGAGACCCAGTACTTC.

In its sample, this clonotype was seen once. CDR3 bases: TGTGCCAGCTCACCGCAGGGGCCTAGCACTGAAGCTTTCTTT. It specifies CASSPQGPSTEAFF. J is TRBJ1-1 and V is TRBV18; a weak D match, TRBD1 (6 bases). The V and J ends lost 3 bases and 4 bases respectively, with 12 bases between them. CDR3 length: 14 amino acids. CDR1 and CDR2 from the germline V gene are KGHSH and LQKENI.

Only a few counts were recorded for this clonotype. The chain couples TRBV20-1 to TRBJ2-1, with 9 bases matching TRBD2. Germline V lookup: CDR1 DFQATT, CDR2 SNEGSKA (reference sequence). The CDR3 loop spans 14 amino acids. The ends lost 1 base at V and 7 bases at J; junction bases unmatched: 5. DNA for the CDR3: TGCAGTGCTAGAGGGGTAGCGGGAGTGAATGAGCAGTTCTTC. It encodes CSARGVAGVNEQFF.

V gene TRBV6-1 combines with J gene TRBJ2-7; D assignment may be TRBD1 or TRBD2 (6 bases each). Germline-derived CDR1 and CDR2 are MNHNS and SASEGT. This CDR3 has 14 residues. V was trimmed by 6 bases and J by 4 bases, leaving 16 bases between them. The CDR3 sequence is CASSRGRNSYEQYF. The CDR3 bases are TGTGCCAGCAGCCGGGGGCGGAATTCTTACGAGCAGTACTTC.

Only a few counts were recorded for this clonotype. The rearrangement uses TRBV7-6 and TRBJ2-7; a possible D gene is TRBD2 (9 bases). Germline V gives CDR1 SGHVS, CDR2 FNYEAQ. The V gene lost 4 bases and the J gene lost 6 bases, with 16 bases spanning the gap. This CDR3 comprises 14 residues. DNA for the CDR3: TGTGCCAGCAGCTCGGCTAGCGGGACAGGCGAGCAGTACTTC. Translated: CASSSASGTGEQYF. The full variable domain, completed using reference TRBV7-6 and TRBJ2-7, is GAGVSQSPRYKVTKRGQDVALRCDPISGHVSLYWYRQALGQGPEFLTYFNYEAQQDKSGLPNDRFSAERPEGSISTLTIQRTEQRDSAMYRCASSSASGTGEQYFGPGTRLTVT.

The V gene is TRBV20-1, the J gene TRBJ1-3, with D hard to call. V gave up 0 bases and J gave up 5 bases, with 8 bases separating them. CDR1 and CDR2 (germline): DFQATT, SNEGSKA (reference sequence). The CDR3 length is 13 residues. The CDR3: CSARDLGRNTIYF. CDR3 coding DNA: TGCAGTGCTAGAGATCTAGGACGAAACACCATATATTTT.

By sample share, this clonotype is medium-sized. The V call is TRBV20-1, the J call TRBJ1-2; TRBD1 matches at 8 bases. V lost 0 bases, J lost 6 bases, and 6 bases stayed unmatched. The germline CDR1 and CDR2 sequences are DFQATT and SNEGSKA (reference sequence). This CDR3 comprises 14 residues. CDR3 coding DNA: TGCAGTGCTAGAGATGGCAGGGGGCTCGATGGCTACACCTTC. Amino acid sequence: CSARDGRGLDGYTF.

As to this clonotype: Compared with germline, one end of the junction differs, possibly owing to a read error. The J gene is TRBJ2-1, the V gene TRBV7-9; D is possibly TRBD2 (6 bases). Germline V gene data show CDR1 as SEHNR and CDR2 as FQNEAQ (reference sequence). The length of the CDR3 is 12 residues. CDR3 amino acids: CASSLIIGGWVF. The CDR3 coding sequence is TGTGCCAGCAGCTTAATAATTGGGGGGTGGGTCTTC.

V gene TRBV6-1 combines with J gene TRBJ1-5; unclear D gene. Per the germline V gene, CDR1 is MNHNS and CDR2 is SASEGT. V lost 2 bases to trimming and J lost 1 base, with 3 bases between them. CDR3 size: 13 residues. CDR3 nucleotide sequence: TGTGCCAGCAGTGAACGCAGCAATCAGCCCCAGCATTTT. Amino acids: CASSERSNQPQHF.

This sequence joins TRBV11-2 and TRBJ2-5; TRBD2 matches at 13 bases. Trimming removed 5 bases from V and 4 bases from J; junction bases left unmatched: 4. In germline, CDR1 is SGHAT, CDR2 FQNNGV. The CDR3 is 15 amino acids. CDR3 in amino acids: CASSITSGGAETQYF. The DNA of the CDR3 is TGTGCCAGCAGCATTACTAGCGGGGGGGCAGAGACCCAGTACTTC.

A few counts support this clonotype. The chain is built from TRBV10-3 and TRBJ2-3; D ambiguous. The germline V gene encodes CDR1 ENHRY and CDR2 SYGVKD. Trimming removed 2 bases from V and 0 bases from J, with 6 bases in between. The CDR3 consists of 14 residues. CDR3 bases: TGTGCCATCAGTGAGCGGGTTAGCACAGATACGCAGTATTTT. It encodes CAISERVSTDTQYF.

V gene TRBV7-9 combines with J gene TRBJ2-5; maybe TRBD1 (5 bases). V lost 0 bases, J lost 6 bases, and 11 bases lay in between. Germline loops: CDR1 SEHNR, CDR2 FQNEAQ (reference sequence). The CDR3 runs 14 residues. The CDR3 here is CASSLASAGKTQYF. The CDR3 bases are TGTGCCAGCAGCTTAGCATCGGCAGGGAAGACCCAGTACTTC.

The chain recombines TRBV20-1 with TRBJ2-7; 8 nucleotides line up with TRBD1. CDR1 is DFQATT and CDR2 is SNEGSKA in the germline V gene (reference sequence). The CDR3 spans 12 residues. J gave up 1 base and V 5 bases, and 1 base lay outside the gene matches. The CDR3 protein is CSAGQGSYEQYF. The CDR3 DNA follows: TGCAGTGCTGGACAGGGATCCTACGAGCAGTACTTC.

This clonotype was picked up a small number of times. The J gene is TRBJ2-5, the V gene TRBV24-1, with TRBD1 as a possible D gene (6 bases). V dropped 4 bases and J dropped 7 bases, with 15 bases sitting between them. In germline, CDR1 is KGHDR, CDR2 SFDVKD. This CDR3 contains 14 residues. The CDR3 region is CATSDTIEGGTQYF. The CDR3 region has the DNA TGTGCCACCAGTGACACCATTGAAGGGGGGACCCAGTACTTC.

This clonotype was seen a handful of times. V and J are TRBV20-1 and TRBJ2-3; 9 bases are a match to TRBD2. The CDR3 sequence is 15 residues long. Per germline, CDR1 DFQATT and CDR2 SNEGSKA (reference sequence). The ends lost 5 bases at V and 4 bases at J; junction bases unmatched: 10. The CDR3 loop is CSARPGTSSPDTQYF. CDR3 bases: TGCAGTGCTCGGCCCGGGACTAGCAGCCCAGATACGCAGTATTTT.